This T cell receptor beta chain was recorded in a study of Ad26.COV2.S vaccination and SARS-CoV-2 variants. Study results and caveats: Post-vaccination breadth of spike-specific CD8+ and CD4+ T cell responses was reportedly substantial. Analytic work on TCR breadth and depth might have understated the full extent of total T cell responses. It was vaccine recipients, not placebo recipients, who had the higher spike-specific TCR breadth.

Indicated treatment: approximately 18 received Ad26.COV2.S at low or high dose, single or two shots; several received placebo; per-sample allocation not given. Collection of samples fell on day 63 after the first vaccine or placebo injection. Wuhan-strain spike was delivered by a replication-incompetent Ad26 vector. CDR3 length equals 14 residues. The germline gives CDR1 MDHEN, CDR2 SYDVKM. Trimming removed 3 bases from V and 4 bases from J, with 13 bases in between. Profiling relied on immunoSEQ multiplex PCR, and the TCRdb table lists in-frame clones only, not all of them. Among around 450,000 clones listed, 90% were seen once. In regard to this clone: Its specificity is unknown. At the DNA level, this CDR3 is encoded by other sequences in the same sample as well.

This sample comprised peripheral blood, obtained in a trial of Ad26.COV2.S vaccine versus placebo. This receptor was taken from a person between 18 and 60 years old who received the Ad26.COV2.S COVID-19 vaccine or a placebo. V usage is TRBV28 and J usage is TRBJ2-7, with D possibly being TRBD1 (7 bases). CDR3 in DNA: TGTGCCAGCAGTTTCCCGCGGGACAGTTACGAGCAGTACTTC. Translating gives CASSFPRDSYEQYF.